The source of this T cell receptor (beta chain) is a study of blood T cell repertoires in COVID-19 (dated by TCRdb to the early 2020s). Regarding the study in general: The collaborator samples originated in the United States, Italy and Spain and spanned the acute and convalescent phases of COVID-19. The material from the prospective study consisted of cDNA or gDNA derived from T cells, B-cell-depleted T cells, or PBMCs. Deeply sampled blood TCRbeta repertoires from subjects exposed to, actively infected with, or recovered from COVID-19 were included in the dataset. A freely available public database, intended as a resource for researchers studying the immune response to SARS-CoV-2, is where the repertoires were released. The samples were drawn from two sources: the first 160 participants of the ongoing ImmuneRACE study, and 950 to 1,500 subjects contributed by 6 global collaborators. A de-identified subject ID, COVID-19 status, age in years and sex were almost always included in the sample metadata. Where HLA class I and class II types were available, the types were taken from metadata supplied by the sample provider, not from assay-based typing.

Summary of the overall study and its limitations: The amount of clinical and demographic metadata varied by source and participant and was provided uncurated.

The V and J ends are trimmed by 2 bases and 6 bases, leaving 16 bases between them. The germline V gene supplies CDR1 SGHAT and CDR2 FQNNGV. The CDR3 holds 15 amino acids from the cysteine to the phenylalanine. The only DNA kept is the CDR3, 45 bases in frame from the first base. In Seattle, one collaborating source enrolled patients while the infection was active and tracked those patients longitudinally over the course of disease. Each collaborating institution followed its own protocols to collect whole blood in K2EDTA tubes. For TCRbeta analysis, collaborators shipped samples in one of three forms: frozen whole blood, isolated PBMCs, or DNA extracted from either of those sample types. The immunoSEQ Assay, a bias-controlled multiplex PCR, was used to amplify TCRbeta CDR3 regions from genomic DNA. From the authors' description of their analysis: Nucleated cell counts per sample were estimated from amplification of reference gene primers within the assay. To quantify the absolute abundance of each unique TCRbeta CDR3 rearrangement, sequence reads were collapsed and filtered. Productive Simpson clonality was computed per sample as the square root of Simpson's diversity index over productive rearrangements. TCRdb obtained this table from immuneACCESS and retained in-frame rearrangements with V and J assigned. These tables miss some clones; where compared with another copy, unresolved V genes account for less than half of the shortfall, and the remainder is unexplained. The D gene and trimming were derived from the DNA, and the V and J assignments and clone size from that table. This sample gives approximately 290,000 clones in total; approximately 90% of them show up just once. Of the sample, over 2% falls within the top ten clones.

As for this clone: What this receptor recognizes is not known. Per-base qualities were not stored, and no clone one base away is much larger.

The sequence was obtained from a woman in her 30s with COVID-19, enrolled during active disease. Sequenced material: peripheral blood. In this chain, TRBV11-2 is recombined with TRBJ1-1; the D gene remains uncertain. The base sequence is TGTGCCAGCAGCTTATGGTTCGGAGAGTCACCTGAAGCTTTCTTT. The resulting protein is CASSLWFGESPEAFF.